These T cell receptor beta chains were read from a single sample in a study of regulatory T cells in long-lasting Graves disease. TCRdb recomputed calls from the multiplex PCR reads with MiXCR, one row per CDR3 protein. The sample carries about 400,000 distinct CDR3 sequences, about 17% recorded once. The data also belong to a second study, concerning T cells in Graves' hyperthyroidism and ophthalmopathy.

The source was peripheral blood mononuclear cells (PBMCs), collected at new diagnosis, from a patient treated with antithyroid drugs. The receptors were sampled from a woman younger than 30 with Graves disease. Each CDR3 is given with its conserved first and last residue. D genes are given only for firm matches. A row's size may be missing; if present it is once, few, many or a size class.

NA,TRBJ1-5,NA,TRBV20-1,CSAKGGGNQPQHF,TGCAGTGCTAAAGGGGGGGGCAATCAGCCCCAGCATTTT
NA,TRBJ2-7,many,TRBV5-1,CASSSTQGYEQYF,TGCGCCAGCAGCTCCACCCAGGGTTACGAGCAGTACTTC
TRBD2,TRBJ2-7,many,TRBV20-1,CSARGTSGIYEQYF,TGCAGTGCTAGAGGGACTAGCGGTATCTACGAGCAGTACTTC
NA,TRBJ2-7,few,TRBV5-1,CASSDRDGYGQYF,TGCGCCAGCAGCGACAGAGATGGCTACGGGCAGTACTTC
TRBD2,TRBJ2-1,NA,TRBV19,CASSPGTSGNRNEQFF,TGTGCCAGTAGTCCGGGGACTAGCGGGAATAGGAATGAGCAGTTCTTC
NA,TRBJ1-4,few,TRBV20-1,CSAGRLNEKLFF,TGCAGTGCCGGGCGGCTTAATGAAAAACTGTTTTTT
TRBD1,TRBJ1-2,NA,TRBV28,CASSIRPGTGENYGYTF,TGTGCCAGCAGTATCCGTCCCGGGACAGGGGAAAACTATGGCTACACCTTC
NA,TRBJ2-6,few,TRBV11-2,CASSSLVRLGRKPANVLTF,TGTGCCAGCAGCTCCTTGGTTCGTTTAGGGAGAAAGCCGGCCAACGTCCTGACTTTC
TRBD2,TRBJ2-3,NA,TRBV6-4,CASSDSTSGGGTDTQYF,TGTGCCAGCAGTGACTCGACTAGCGGGGGGGGCACAGATACGCAGTATTTT
NA,TRBJ1-2,many,TRBV30,CAWSVGSDLSVYTF,TGTGCCTGGAGCGTGGGCTCGGATCTTAGTGTCTACACCTTC
TRBD1,TRBJ2-5,NA,TRBV18,CASSPGQGDLETQYF,TGTGCCAGCTCACCAGGCCAGGGGGATTTGGAGACCCAGTACTTC
TRBD1,TRBJ1-3,once,TRBV5-4,CDSSPGRGHGNTIYF,TGTGACAGCAGCCCTGGCAGGGGGCACGGAAACACCATATATTTT
NA,TRBJ1-1,many,TRBV4-2,CASSQGGDAFF,TGTGCCAGCAGCCAAGGAGGGGACGCTTTCTTT
TRBD2,TRBJ2-1,NA,TRBV4-2,CASSQVRGLAVKEIYNEQFF,TGTGCCAGCAGCCAAGTCAGGGGACTAGCGGTAAAGGAGATCTACAATGAGCAGTTCTTC